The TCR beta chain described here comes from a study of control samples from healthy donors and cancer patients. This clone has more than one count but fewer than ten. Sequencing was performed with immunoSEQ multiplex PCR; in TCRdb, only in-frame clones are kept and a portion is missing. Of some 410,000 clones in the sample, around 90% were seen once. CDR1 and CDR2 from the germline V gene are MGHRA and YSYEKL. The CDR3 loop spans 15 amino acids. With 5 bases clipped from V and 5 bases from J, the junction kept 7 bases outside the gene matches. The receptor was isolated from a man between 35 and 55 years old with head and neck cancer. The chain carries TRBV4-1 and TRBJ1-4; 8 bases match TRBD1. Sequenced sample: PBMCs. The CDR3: CASSFPTGENEKLFF. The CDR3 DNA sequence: TGCGCCAGCAGCTTTCCGACAGGGGAGAATGAAAAACTGTTTTTT.